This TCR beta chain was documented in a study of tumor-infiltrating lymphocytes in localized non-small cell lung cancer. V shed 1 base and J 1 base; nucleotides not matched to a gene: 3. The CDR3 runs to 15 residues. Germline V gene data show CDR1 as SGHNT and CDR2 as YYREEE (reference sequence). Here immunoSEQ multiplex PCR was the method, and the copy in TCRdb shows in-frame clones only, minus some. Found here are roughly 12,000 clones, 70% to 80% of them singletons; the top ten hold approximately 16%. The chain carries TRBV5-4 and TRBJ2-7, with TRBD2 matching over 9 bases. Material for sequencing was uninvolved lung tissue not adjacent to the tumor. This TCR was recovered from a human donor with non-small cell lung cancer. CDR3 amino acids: CASSLSGRSSYEQYF. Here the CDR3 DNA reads TGTGCCAGCAGCTTGAGCGGGAGGTCGTCCTACGAGCAGTACTTC.